This T cell receptor beta chain was sequenced in a study of PD-1 blockade in classical Hodgkin lymphoma (dated by TCRdb to the early 2020s). Notes on the research overall: Nivolumab dosing was 3 mg/kg intravenously every 2 weeks, continuing until either disease progression or unacceptable toxicity. A peripheral blood immune signature of response to PD-1 blockade in classical Hodgkin lymphoma was defined using TCR beta sequencing and CyTOF.

The Qiagen DNeasy kit was used to extract genomic DNA from unsorted PBMCs and from the negatively selected CD4+ and CD8+ fractions. TCR beta CDR3 regions were subjected to amplification by immunoSEQ multiplex PCR with primers that anneal to V and J segments. Amplification bias was minimized using a synthetic immune receptor repertoire, and residual bias was removed computationally after sequencing. The authors' analysis ran thus. Repertoire diversity was quantified as the Shannon entropy index using custom Python scripts. Unsorted, CD4+ and CD8+ repertoires were examined separately, except in combined analyses, for which CD4+ and CD8+ sequences were merged in silico. A clone counted as expanded when the clone's frequency after treatment rose at least 2-fold relative to C1D1, and clones undetected at baseline were given a pseudocount of 0.5. Singleton clones were defined as clones with 0 or 1 copy at C1D1, and non-singleton clones were defined as clones with 2 or more copies. Clones expanded in unsorted samples were assigned a CD4+, CD8+ or unknown annotation through matching of protein sequences in sorted samples from the same patient. Diversity changes from C1D1 to C4D1 were tested in paired samples using Wilcoxon tests. TCRdb carries this immuneACCESS record with in-frame sequences only. Its versions omit some clonotypes, under half of them owing to an unresolved V gene in the studies checked, with the rest unexplained. The V and J calls and clone size come from that table; D and trimming were worked out from the DNA. The table for this sample lists around 7,300 clones; roughly three quarters of them were counted only once. The ten most abundant clones make up roughly 35% of the sample.

Taken from the germline V gene, the CDR1 and CDR2 loops are KGHSY and FQNENV. The trim is 2 bases for V and 4 bases for J, with a gap of 6 bases between the germline ends. The CDR3 spans 13 residues, from the cysteine through the phenylalanine. The DNA shown is the 39-base CDR3, in frame from base 1. Results and caveats for the whole study, not just this receptor: Among trial patients, those achieving complete response had baseline diversity similar to that of newly diagnosed patients, while diversity was significantly lower in partial responders and progressors. By C4D1, a significant rise was seen in CD4+ TCR diversity but not in CD8+ TCR diversity (p=0.0027 vs p=0.16), and the rise was most apparent among complete responders (p=0.02). Baseline TCR diversity was reported as lower in newly diagnosed patients than in healthy donors, and lower still in relapsed/refractory patients. The study was limited to a single clinical trial cohort, and causes of repertoire differences, possibly disease activity or prior therapy, remained undefined. Patients starting nivolumab less than 1 year after ASCT had lower diversity and were excluded from later analyses to avoid confounding by immune reconstitution.

This clone was seen just once. Its cognate antigen has yet to be identified. Base qualities are not provided; no much larger clone lies one nucleotide away. In light of the paper, this sample's time point label describes: cycle 2 day 1 (C2D1) of nivolumab. All trial patients had relapsed after autologous stem cell transplantation, with cohorts A, B and C differing in prior brentuximab vedotin exposure. A total of more than 55 patients with relapsed/refractory classical Hodgkin lymphoma made up the trial cohort, and each patient's best overall response was complete response, partial response or progressive disease. Single-agent nivolumab was administered to trial patients in the multi-cohort phase II CheckMate 205 trial. Best overall response was determined by an independent review committee according to the 2007 International Working Group response criteria. PBMCs from the trial were collected at three points: immediately before nivolumab initiation (C1D1), and during therapy at cycle 2 day 1 and cycle 4 day 1. Peripheral blood was collected in 8 mL Vacutainer Cell Preparation Tubes, from which PBMCs were isolated by centrifugation and then cryopreserved.

Sequenced here: peripheral blood mononuclear cells (PBMCs), sampled before the second cycle of nivolumab. The chain is encoded by TRBV16 joined to TRBJ1-5, with no reliable assignment of the D segment. This TCR came from a human donor with classical Hodgkin lymphoma. The CDR3 reads as follows: CASSQQENQPQHF. The sequenced DNA is TGTGCCAGCAGCCAACAGGAGAATCAGCCCCAGCATTTT.